This T cell receptor (beta chain) was found in a study of identical twins. This clonotype has only a few counts. Its antigen is undetermined. CDR1 MNHEY and CDR2 SVGAGI come from the germline V gene. The CDR3 spans 15 residues. The V gene lost 3 bases and the J gene lost 0 bases, with 11 bases spanning the gap. Using its own MiXCR run on the 5' RACE reads, TCRdb lists one record per CDR3 protein. The data show 1.5 million to 2 million distinct CDR3 sequences, less than 35% seen once. Study observations and caveats: Insertions were reduced in abundant cord blood beta clonotypes but not in memory repertoires. Low generation probability was overrepresented in out-of-frame alpha sequences shared by twins. Sequences that were beta out-of-frame showed weaker excess twin sharing.

The sequence was collected from a newborn girl in good health. The chain has TRBV6-5 and TRBJ1-2; D perhaps matches TRBD1 (5 bases). Sample: cord blood. The CDR3 protein is CASSYRGGTNYGYTF. CDR3 DNA sequence: TGTGCCAGCAGTTATCGGGGGGGGACTAACTATGGCTACACCTTC.